These 18 T cell receptor beta chains were all obtained from the same sample, sequenced in a study of shared clonotypes between healthy human individuals. Repertoires were generated with immunoSEQ multiplex PCR, while TCRdb's copy carries only in-frame clones and drops some. This sample has 2 million to 2.5 million clones, with roughly 94% found just once. As defined, naive CD8 cells were CD45RO-negative and positively selected for CCR7, with terminally differentiated effector memory CD45RA+ cells excluded. Specimen: naive CD8+ T cells sorted from blood. The source of these receptors is a young man in good health.

This sequence joins TRBV7-9 and TRBJ2-3; 12 nucleotides match TRBD2. CDR1 is SEHNR and CDR2 is FQNEAQ in the germline V gene (reference sequence). The junction had 9 bases not matched to a gene; V was cut back by 4 bases and J by 4 bases. This CDR3 spans 17 amino acids. DNA for the CDR3: TGTGCCAGCAGCTCCAATGGACTAGCGGGGACCGCAGATACGCAGTATTTT. Its translation: CASSSNGLAGTADTQYF.

The genes are TRBV11-2 and TRBJ2-7, with 8 bases that match TRBD2. The ends lost 4 bases at V and 4 bases at J; junction bases unmatched: 12. CDR1 SGHAT and CDR2 FQNNGV come from the germline V gene. The CDR3 runs 16 residues. The CDR3 is CASSSGLEDPSYEQYF. The CDR3 coding sequence is TGTGCCAGCAGCTCGGGACTAGAAGACCCCTCGTACGAGCAGTACTTC.

The chain employs TRBV5-8 and TRBJ2-5; weak D call: TRBD1 (5 bases). The CDR3 runs 14 residues. With 2 bases removed from V and 5 bases from J, the gap between germline ends came to 13 bases. Germline CDR1 reads SGHTS; CDR2 reads YDEGEE. The CDR3 DNA reads TGTGCCAGCAGCTTTGATGTTGGGGCCGAGACCCAGTACTTC. It is translated as CASSFDVGAETQYF.

The genes are TRBV19 and TRBJ2-2; D gene uncertain. V was cut by 10 bases and J by 7 bases, with 16 bases left in between. This CDR3 spans 13 amino acids. From germline, CDR1 is LNHDA and CDR2 SQIVND (reference sequence). In DNA form, the CDR3 reads TGTGCCACTGGTGAGGTTGGTGGCGGGGAGCTGTTTTTT. Protein: CATGEVGGGELFF.

This CDR3 reads CAGGDVKNEQYF. DNA for the CDR3: TGTGCGGGGGGCGATGTTAAAAACGAGCAGTACTTC. The chain employs TRBV5-4 and TRBJ2-7, with D perhaps matching TRBD1 or TRBD2 (6 bases each). Germline values: CDR1 SGHNT, CDR2 YYREEE (reference sequence). The CDR3 totals 12 residues.

Comments on this clone: The sample carries other DNA sequences with the same CDR3. The chain uses TRBV7-9 and TRBJ2-1; no reliable D call. The CDR3 sequence is 13 residues long. Trimming left V 2 bases short and J 4 bases short, with 6 bases between. The V gene's germline CDR1 is SEHNR and CDR2 FQNEAQ (reference sequence). CDR3 region: CASSLYSYNEQFF. The CDR3 DNA is TGTGCCAGCAGCTTATACAGTTACAATGAGCAGTTCTTC.

The chain joins TRBV4-1 to TRBJ2-7; 7 positions match TRBD2. V lost 5 bases, J lost 4 bases, and 14 bases stayed unmatched. This CDR3 is 16 amino acids long. Germline-derived CDR1 and CDR2 are MGHRA and YSYEKL. Here the CDR3 reads CASSTLYGGGPYEQYF. The CDR3 nucleotides read TGCGCCAGCAGCACCCTTTATGGGGGAGGGCCTTACGAGCAGTACTTC.

The gene calls are TRBV27 and TRBJ2-1, with 14 bases lining up with TRBD2. The V gene end was trimmed by 8 bases and the J gene end by 1 base; junction bases not matched to a gene: 10. Germline CDR1 reads MNHEY; CDR2 reads SMNVEV (reference sequence). This CDR3 is built from 18 residues. CDR3 protein: CASHPLGTSGSSYNEQFF. The CDR3 DNA reads TGTGCCAGCCATCCCCTTGGGACTAGCGGGAGTTCCTACAATGAGCAGTTCTTC.

The CDR3 loop is CASSANPVLIAGGTYEQYF. For the CDR3, the DNA is TGTGCCAGCAGTGCCAACCCGGTTCTTATCGCGGGAGGTACCTACGAGCAGTACTTC. The rearrangement joins TRBV27 to TRBJ2-7; 8 bases match TRBD2. CDR1 is MNHEY, CDR2 SMNVEV, per germline (reference sequence). J lost 2 bases, V lost 5 bases, and 20 bases had no gene match. This CDR3 region has 19 residues.

The chain couples TRBV10-3 to TRBJ2-2; TRBD1 matches at 7 bases. Germline CDR1 and CDR2: ENHRY and SYGVKD. V lost 6 bases, J lost 0 bases, and 7 bases stayed unmatched. This CDR3 has 16 residues. The chain's CDR3 is CAIREAGTANTGELFF. CDR3 DNA: TGTGCCATCAGAGAAGCCGGGACAGCGAACACCGGGGAGCTGTTTTTT.

The chain links TRBV7-8 to TRBJ2-7; D uncertain. CDR1 is SGHVS and CDR2 is FQNEAQ in the germline V gene. There are 13 residues in the CDR3. Between the trimmed V and J ends, which lost 3 bases and 6 bases, there was a span of 12 bases. CDR3 DNA sequence: TGTGCCAGCAGCTTTTTGAGTTCGGGCGAGCAGTACTTC. This sequence encodes CASSFLSSGEQYF.

V usage is TRBV7-9 and J usage is TRBJ1-3; D is ambiguous. The V and J ends lost 1 base and 1 base respectively, with 11 bases between them. Germline lookup yields CDR1 SEHNR and CDR2 FQNEAQ (reference sequence). The CDR3 totals 16 residues. For the CDR3, the DNA is TGTGCCAGCAGCTTAGTTCAAGGCCCGTCTGGAAACACCATATATTTT. This translates into CASSLVQGPSGNTIYF.

The J gene is TRBJ1-2, the V gene TRBV28, with 12 nucleotides matching TRBD1. Germline values: CDR1 MDHEN, CDR2 SYDVKM. Trimming cost V 5 bases and J 5 bases; bases outside gene matches: 18. The CDR3 extends over 19 amino acids. This chain's CDR3 is CASSTYRPGQGAIGYGYTF. The CDR3 region has the DNA TGTGCCAGCAGTACTTACCGTCCGGGACAGGGGGCGATTGGTTATGGCTACACCTTC.

This clone has just one count. Its ends do not fully match the called genes, so a read error is possible. This chain joins TRBV11-3 and TRBJ2-1; D is unclear. Looked up from germline, CDR1 is SGHNT and CDR2 is YENEEA. The CDR3 runs to 8 residues. CDR3 protein: CASSSKVF. The CDR3 DNA sequence: TGTGCCAGCAGCTCAAAGGTCTTC.

This clone was counted only a few times. The chain employs TRBV5-5 and TRBJ2-5; D is unresolved. Germline CDR1 is SGHKS and CDR2 is YYEKEE (reference sequence). The CDR3 runs 14 residues. Trimming pared 3 bases from V and 4 bases from J, leaving 13 bases between. CDR3 sequence: CASSYQTTPETQYF. The CDR3 DNA follows: TGTGCCAGCAGCTACCAAACGACACCAGAGACCCAGTACTTC.

This chain connects TRBV4-1 to TRBJ2-7, with unresolved D. The germline CDR1 and CDR2 sequences are MGHRA and YSYEKL. Deletions cut 0 bases from V and 0 bases from J, with 12 bases between. The CDR3 extends over 16 amino acids. CDR3 sequence (DNA): TGCGCCAGCAGCCAAGATACGTACACGAGCTCCTACGAGCAGTACTTC. Translation: CASSQDTYTSSYEQYF.

The chain couples TRBV27 to TRBJ2-1; D perhaps matches TRBD2 (6 bases). CDR1 is MNHEY, CDR2 SMNVEV, per germline (reference sequence). Trimming stripped 1 base from V and 0 bases from J, with 19 bases between. The CDR3 spans 19 residues. CDR3 sequence: CASSLFSPVRESSYNEQFF. The DNA for the CDR3 is TGTGCCAGCAGTTTATTCTCTCCGGTTCGGGAGAGCTCCTACAATGAGCAGTTCTTC.

The gene calls are TRBV30 and TRBJ1-2; perhaps TRBD1 as D (6 bases). This CDR3 has 12 residues. V dropped 7 bases and J dropped 6 bases, with 15 bases sitting between them. Germline values: CDR1 GTSNPN, CDR2 SVGIG (reference sequence). CDR3 sequence: CAFASGANGYTF. The CDR3 DNA reads TGTGCCTTCGCATCGGGGGCCAATGGCTACACCTTC.